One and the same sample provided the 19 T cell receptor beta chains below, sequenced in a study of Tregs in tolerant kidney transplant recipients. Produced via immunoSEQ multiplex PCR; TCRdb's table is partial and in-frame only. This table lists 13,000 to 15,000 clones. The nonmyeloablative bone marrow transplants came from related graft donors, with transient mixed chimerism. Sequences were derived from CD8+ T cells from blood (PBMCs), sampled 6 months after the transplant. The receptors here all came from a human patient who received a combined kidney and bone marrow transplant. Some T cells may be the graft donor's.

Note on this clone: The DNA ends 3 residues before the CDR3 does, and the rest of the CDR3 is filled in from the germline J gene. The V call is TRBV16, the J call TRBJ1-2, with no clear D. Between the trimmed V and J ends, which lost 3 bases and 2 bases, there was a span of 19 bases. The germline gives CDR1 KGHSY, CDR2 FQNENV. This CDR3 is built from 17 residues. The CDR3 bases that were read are TGTGCCAGCAGCCAGGAAATCGGCGGGTGGGCCAACTATGGC. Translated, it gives CASSQEIGGWANYG. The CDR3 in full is CASSQEIGGWANYGYTF.

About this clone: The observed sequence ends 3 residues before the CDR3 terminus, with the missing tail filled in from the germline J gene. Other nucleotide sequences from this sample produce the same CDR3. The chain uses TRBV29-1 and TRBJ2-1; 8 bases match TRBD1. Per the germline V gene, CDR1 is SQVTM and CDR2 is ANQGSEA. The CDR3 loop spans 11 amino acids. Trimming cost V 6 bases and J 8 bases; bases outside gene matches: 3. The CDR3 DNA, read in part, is TGCAGCGTCGGACAGGGTCATGAG. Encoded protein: CSVGQGHE. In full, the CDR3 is CSVGQGHEQFF.

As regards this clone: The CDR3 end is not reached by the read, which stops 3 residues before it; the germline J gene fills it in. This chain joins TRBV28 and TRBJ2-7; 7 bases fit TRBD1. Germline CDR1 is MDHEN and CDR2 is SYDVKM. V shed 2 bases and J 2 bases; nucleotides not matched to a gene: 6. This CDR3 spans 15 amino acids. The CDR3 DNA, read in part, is TGTGCCAGCAGTTTACCCTGGGACAGCACCTACGAG. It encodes CASSLPWDSTYE. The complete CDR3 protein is CASSLPWDSTYEQYF.

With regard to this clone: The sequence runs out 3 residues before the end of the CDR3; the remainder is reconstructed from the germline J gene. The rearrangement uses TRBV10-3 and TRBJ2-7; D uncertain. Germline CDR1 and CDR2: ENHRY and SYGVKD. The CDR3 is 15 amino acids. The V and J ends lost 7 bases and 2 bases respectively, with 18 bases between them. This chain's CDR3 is CAITDRTVVPYEQYF. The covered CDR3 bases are TGTGCCATCACCGATCGTACAGTTGTCCCCTACGAG.

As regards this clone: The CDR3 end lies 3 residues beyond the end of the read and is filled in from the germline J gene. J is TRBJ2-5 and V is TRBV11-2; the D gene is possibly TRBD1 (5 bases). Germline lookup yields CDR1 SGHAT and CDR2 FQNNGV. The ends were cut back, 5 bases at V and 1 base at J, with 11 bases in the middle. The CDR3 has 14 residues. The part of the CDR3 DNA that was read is TGTGCCAGCAGCGCGACAGTAATCCAAGAGACC. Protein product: CASSATVIQET. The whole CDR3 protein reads CASSATVIQETQYF.

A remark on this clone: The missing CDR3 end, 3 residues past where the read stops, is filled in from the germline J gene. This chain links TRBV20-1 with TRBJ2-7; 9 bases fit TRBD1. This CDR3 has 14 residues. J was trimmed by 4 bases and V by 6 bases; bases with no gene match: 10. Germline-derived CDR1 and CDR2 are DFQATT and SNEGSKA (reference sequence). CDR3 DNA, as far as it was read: TGCAGTGCCACCACCCGGGACAGGGAGTACGAG. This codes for CSATTRDREYE. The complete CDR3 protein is CSATTRDREYEQYF.

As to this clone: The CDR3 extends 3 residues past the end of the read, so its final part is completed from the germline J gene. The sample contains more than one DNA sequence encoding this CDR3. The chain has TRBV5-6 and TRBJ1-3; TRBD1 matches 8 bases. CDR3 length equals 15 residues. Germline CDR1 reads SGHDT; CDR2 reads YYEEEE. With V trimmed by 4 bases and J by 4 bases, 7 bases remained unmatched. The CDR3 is CASSARTGYGNTIYF. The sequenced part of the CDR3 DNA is TGTGCCAGCAGCGCTCGGACAGGGTACGGAAACACC.

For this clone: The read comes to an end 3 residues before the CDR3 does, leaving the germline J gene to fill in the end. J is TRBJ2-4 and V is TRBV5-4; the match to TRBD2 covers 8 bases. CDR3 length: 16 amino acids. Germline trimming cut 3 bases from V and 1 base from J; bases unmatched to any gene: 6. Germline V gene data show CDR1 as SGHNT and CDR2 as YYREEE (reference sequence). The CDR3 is CASSSFGGEAKNIQYF. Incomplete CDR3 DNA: TGTGCCAGCAGCTCGTTCGGGGGGGAGGCCAAAAACATT.

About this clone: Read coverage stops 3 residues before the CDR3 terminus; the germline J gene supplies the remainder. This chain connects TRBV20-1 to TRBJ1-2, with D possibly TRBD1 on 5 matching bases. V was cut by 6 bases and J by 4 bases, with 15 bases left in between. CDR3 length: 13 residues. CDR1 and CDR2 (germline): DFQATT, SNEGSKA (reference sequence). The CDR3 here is CSAPRGVGYGYTF. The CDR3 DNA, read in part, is TGCAGTGCCCCTCGGGGGGTTGGCTATGGC.

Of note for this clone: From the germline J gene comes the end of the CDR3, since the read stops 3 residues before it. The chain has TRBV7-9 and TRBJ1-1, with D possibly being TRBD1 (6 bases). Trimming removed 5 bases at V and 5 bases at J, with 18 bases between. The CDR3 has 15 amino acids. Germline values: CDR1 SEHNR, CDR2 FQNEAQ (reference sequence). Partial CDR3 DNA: TGTGCCAGCAGCCCCTGGGGCCAAGGGGGAACTGAA. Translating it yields CASSPWGQGGTE. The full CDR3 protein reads CASSPWGQGGTEAFF. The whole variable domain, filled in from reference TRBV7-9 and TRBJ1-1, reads DTGVSQNPRHKITKRGQNVTFRCDPISEHNRLYWYRQTLGQGPEFLTYFQNEAQLEKSRLLSDRFSAERPKGSFSTLEIQRTEQGDSAMYLCASSPWGQGGTEAFFGQGTRLTVV.

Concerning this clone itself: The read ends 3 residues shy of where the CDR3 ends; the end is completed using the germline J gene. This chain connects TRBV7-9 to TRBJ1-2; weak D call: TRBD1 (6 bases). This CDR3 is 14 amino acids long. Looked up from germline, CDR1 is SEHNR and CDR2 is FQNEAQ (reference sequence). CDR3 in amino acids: CASSGGGRNYDYTF. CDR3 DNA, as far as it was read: TGTGCCAGCAGCGGGGGGGGGCGGAACTACGAC.

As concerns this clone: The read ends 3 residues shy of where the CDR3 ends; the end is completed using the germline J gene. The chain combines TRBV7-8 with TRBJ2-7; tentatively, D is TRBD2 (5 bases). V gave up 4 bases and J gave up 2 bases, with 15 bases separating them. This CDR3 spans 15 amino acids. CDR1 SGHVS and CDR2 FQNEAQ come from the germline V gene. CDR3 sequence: CASSYSPDSTYEQYF. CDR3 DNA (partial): TGTGCCAGCAGCTACTCACCGGACTCCACCTACGAG. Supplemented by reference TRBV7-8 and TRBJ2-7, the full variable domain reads GAGVSQSPRYKVAKRGQDVALRCDPISGHVSLFWYQQALGQGPEFLTYFQNEAQLDKSGLPSDRFFAERPEGSVSTLKIQRTQQEDSAVYLCASSYSPDSTYEQYFGPGTRLTVT.

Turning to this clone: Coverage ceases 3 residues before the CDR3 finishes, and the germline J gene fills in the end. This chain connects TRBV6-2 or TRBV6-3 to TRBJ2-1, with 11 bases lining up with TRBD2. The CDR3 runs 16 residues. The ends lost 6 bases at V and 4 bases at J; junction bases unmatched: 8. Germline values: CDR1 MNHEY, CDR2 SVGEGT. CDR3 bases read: TGTGCCAGCAGCCTCGGACTAGCGGGCAAATACAATGAG. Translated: CASSLGLAGKYNE. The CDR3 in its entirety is CASSLGLAGKYNEQFF.

The CDR3 is CASSPPPASYEQYF. The sequenced CDR3 bases are TGTGCCAGCTCACCACCCCCAGCTAGCTACGAG. V gene TRBV18 combines with J gene TRBJ2-7; D uncertain. Read sequence stops 3 residues before the CDR3 end, and the germline J gene provides the missing end. Germline V gene lookup returns CDR1 KGHSH and CDR2 LQKENI. This CDR3 has 14 amino acids. Trimming shortened V by 0 bases and J by 3 bases, and 9 bases separated the two germline ends.

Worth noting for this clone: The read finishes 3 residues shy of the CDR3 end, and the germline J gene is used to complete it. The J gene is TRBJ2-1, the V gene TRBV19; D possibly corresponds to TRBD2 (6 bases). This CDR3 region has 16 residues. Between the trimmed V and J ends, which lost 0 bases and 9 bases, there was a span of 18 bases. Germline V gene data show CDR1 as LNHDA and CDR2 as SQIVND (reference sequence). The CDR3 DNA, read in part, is TGTGCCAGTAGTATAGATAGGTCGGTCGGACTAAGTGAG. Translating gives CASSIDRSVGLSE. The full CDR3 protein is CASSIDRSVGLSEQFF.

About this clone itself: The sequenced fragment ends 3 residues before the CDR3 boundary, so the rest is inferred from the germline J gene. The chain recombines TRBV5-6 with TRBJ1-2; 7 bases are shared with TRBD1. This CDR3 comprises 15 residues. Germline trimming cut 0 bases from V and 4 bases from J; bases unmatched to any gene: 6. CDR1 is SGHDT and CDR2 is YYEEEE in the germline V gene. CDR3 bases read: TGTGCCAGCAGCTTGGGGGGGGACAGCGGCTATGGC. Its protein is CASSLGGDSGYG. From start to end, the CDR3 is CASSLGGDSGYGYTF.

CDR3 sequence reads: CASNPGTGGDDYTF. The CDR3 bases that were read are TGCGCCAGCAATCCCGGGACAGGGGGCGACGAC. The chain has TRBV10-1 and TRBJ1-2; 12 positions agree with TRBD1. The read ends 3 residues early relative to the CDR3; the germline J gene fills the gap. This CDR3 is built from 14 residues. Per the germline V gene, CDR1 is WNHNN and CDR2 is SYGVQD (reference sequence).

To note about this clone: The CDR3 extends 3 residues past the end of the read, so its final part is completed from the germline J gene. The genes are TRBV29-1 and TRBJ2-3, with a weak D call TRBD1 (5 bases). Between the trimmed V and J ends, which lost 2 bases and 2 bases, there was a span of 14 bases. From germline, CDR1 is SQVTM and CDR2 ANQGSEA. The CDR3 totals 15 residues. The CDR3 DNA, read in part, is TGCAGCGTTGAATCAACAGGCCAGCTCACAGATACG. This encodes CSVESTGQLTDT. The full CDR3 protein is CSVESTGQLTDTQYF.

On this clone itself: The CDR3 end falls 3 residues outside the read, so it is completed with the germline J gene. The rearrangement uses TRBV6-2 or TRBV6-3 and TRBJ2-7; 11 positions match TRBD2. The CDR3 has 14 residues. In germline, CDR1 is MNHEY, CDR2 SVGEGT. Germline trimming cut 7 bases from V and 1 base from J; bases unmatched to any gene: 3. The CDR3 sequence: CASTTSGASYEQYF. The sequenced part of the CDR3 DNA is TGTGCCAGCACGACTAGCGGGGCTTCCTACGAG.